Listed below are T cell receptor beta chains from one sample, sequenced in a study of CD8+ T cells in alopecia areata. Here immunoSEQ multiplex PCR was the method, and the copy in TCRdb shows in-frame clones only, minus some. The data show 95,000 to 100,000 clones, with 60% to 75% seen just once and about 14% held by the top ten. This specimen was CD8+ T cells sorted from blood, taken at week 4, from a patient treated with tofacitinib. These TCRs come from a human donor with alopecia areata. Both conserved end residues are part of each CDR3. The order of the fields is J gene, clone size, V gene, D gene, CDR3 DNA, CDR3 protein. D genes are given only for firm matches. Some rows have no size entry. The others give once, few or many, or a class for an expanded clone.

J: TRBJ2-1; size: NA; V: TRBV30; D: NA; DNA: TGTGCCTGGAGTACCATAGGTGGCAATGAGCAGTTCTTC; CDR3: CAWSTIGGNEQFF
J: TRBJ1-2; size: NA; V: TRBV5-1; D: NA; DNA: TGCGCCAGCAGCTACACTCAAAAGAAGATGGAGGGCTACACCTTC; CDR3: CASSYTQKKMEGYTF
J: TRBJ2-7; size: medium-sized; V: TRBV2; D: NA; DNA: TGTGCCAGCAGTGAATTTTCGGCTCCCGGGACAACGTACGAGCAGTACTTC; CDR3: CASSEFSAPGTTYEQYF
J: TRBJ1-5; size: NA; V: TRBV4-1; D: NA; DNA: TGCGCCAGCAGCCAAGAGGCCGGGTTCACAAATAATCAGCCCCAGCATTTT; CDR3: CASSQEAGFTNNQPQHF
J: TRBJ2-4; size: NA; V: TRBV23-1; D: TRBD1; DNA: TGCGCCAGCAGCCACAGGGGAAGGTACTTC; CDR3: CASSHRGRYF
J: TRBJ2-7; size: NA; V: TRBV5-1; D: NA; DNA: TGCGCCAGCAGCTTGGTTCAGGGTGCCTACGAGCAGTACTTC; CDR3: CASSLVQGAYEQYF
J: TRBJ2-6; size: NA; V: TRBV27; D: NA; DNA: TGTGCCAGCAGTTTCTCTGCTGGGGCCAACGTCCTGACTTTC; CDR3: CASSFSAGANVLTF
J: TRBJ2-1; size: NA; V: TRBV5-4; D: NA; DNA: TGTGCCAGCAGCACGAACAATGAGCAGTTCTTC; CDR3: CASSTNNEQFF
J: TRBJ2-2; size: NA; V: TRBV9; D: NA; DNA: TGTGCCAGCAGCGTAGAAAGGCGGCCGAACACCGGGGAGCTGTTTTTT; CDR3: CASSVERRPNTGELFF
J: TRBJ2-1; size: once; V: TRBV4-3; D: TRBD2; DNA: TGCGCCAGCAGCCAAGAGTGGATAGCGGGACTCTACAATGAGCAGTTCTTC; CDR3: CASSQEWIAGLYNEQFF